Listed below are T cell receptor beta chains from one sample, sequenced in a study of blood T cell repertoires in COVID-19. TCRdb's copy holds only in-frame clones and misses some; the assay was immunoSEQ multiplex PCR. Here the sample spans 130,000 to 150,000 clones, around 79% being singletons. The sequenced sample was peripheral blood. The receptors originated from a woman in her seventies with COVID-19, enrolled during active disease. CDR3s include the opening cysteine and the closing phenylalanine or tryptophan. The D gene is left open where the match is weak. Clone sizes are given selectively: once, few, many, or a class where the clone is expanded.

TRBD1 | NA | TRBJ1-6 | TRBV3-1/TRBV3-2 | TGTGCCAGCCCCGGGACAGGGTTCTACTCACCCCTCCACTTT | CASPGTGFYSPLHF
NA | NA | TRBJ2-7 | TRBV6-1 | TGTGCCAGCAGTGAGTCACAAACCTACGAGCAGTACTTC | CASSESQTYEQYF
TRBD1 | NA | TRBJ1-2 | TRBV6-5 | TGTGCCAGCAGATTGACAGGGGGAAGCGGCTACACCTTC | CASRLTGGSGYTF
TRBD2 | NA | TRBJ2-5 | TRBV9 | TGTGCCAGCAGCAAGCGGGGGGAGACCCAGTACTTC | CASSKRGETQYF
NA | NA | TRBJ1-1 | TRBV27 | TGTGCCAGCAGTTTAGGGAGGGTGAACACTGAAGCTTTCTTT | CASSLGRVNTEAFF
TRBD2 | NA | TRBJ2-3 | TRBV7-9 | TGTGCCAGCAAACTAGCGGGGACGCCAGATACGCAGTATTTT | CASKLAGTPDTQYF
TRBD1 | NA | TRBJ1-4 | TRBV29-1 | TGCAGCGTTATAGGGGGACAGGTCGCAACTAATGAAAAACTGTTTTTT | CSVIGGQVATNEKLFF
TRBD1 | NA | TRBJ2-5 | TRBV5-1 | TGCGCCAGCAGCCCAACCGGGACAGTGGAAGAGACCCAGTACTTC | CASSPTGTVEETQYF
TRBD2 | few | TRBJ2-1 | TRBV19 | TGTGCCAGCGCCCCCCTAAGCGGGGGGGCGAATGAGCAGTTCTTC | CASAPLSGGANEQFF
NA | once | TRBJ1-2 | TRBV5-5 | TGTGCCAGCTTACCCTCGGGGGGAACTAACTATGGCTACACCTTC | CASLPSGGTNYGYTF
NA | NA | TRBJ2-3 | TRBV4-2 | TGTGCCAGCAGCCAAGCCCGGGGGGCTCAGGCAGATACGCAGTATTTT | CASSQARGAQADTQYF
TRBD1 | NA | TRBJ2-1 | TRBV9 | TGTGCCAGCAGCCCACGACAGGGGGCAGTTAATGAGCAGTTCTTC | CASSPRQGAVNEQFF
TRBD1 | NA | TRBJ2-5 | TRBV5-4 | TGTGCCAGCAGGGTGACAGGGGGCGCGTCAGAGACCCAGTACTTC | CASRVTGGASETQYF
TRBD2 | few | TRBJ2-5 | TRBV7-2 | TGTGCCAGCAGCTTATCCCCTAGCGGGGGCAGTCAAGAGACCCAGTACTTC | CASSLSPSGGSQETQYF
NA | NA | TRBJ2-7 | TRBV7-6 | TGTGCCAGCAGTTTTATTCACCGGGGAAGGTACTTC | CASSFIHRGRYF
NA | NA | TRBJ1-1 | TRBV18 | TGTGCCAGCTCACTCTCGACAGGGAACACTGAAGCTTTCTTT | CASSLSTGNTEAFF
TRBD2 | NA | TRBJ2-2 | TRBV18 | TGTGCCAGCCAACCACTAGCGGGGGCTGCCGGGGAGCTGTTTTTT | CASQPLAGAAGELFF
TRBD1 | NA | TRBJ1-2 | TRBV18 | TGTGCCAGCTCACCTTCGACAGGGGCAATTGGCTACACCTTC | CASSPSTGAIGYTF
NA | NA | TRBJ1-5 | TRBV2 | TGTGCCAGCTCCCAAGGGGGTAGTCAGCCCCAGCATTTT | CASSQGGSQPQHF
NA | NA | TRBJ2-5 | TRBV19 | TGTGCCAGTAGAAAGTCAGTCCAAGAGACCCAGTACTTC | CASRKSVQETQYF
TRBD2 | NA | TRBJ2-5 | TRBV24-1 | TGTGCCACCAGTGATTTTGTCTGGGGGGGTGAAGAGACCCAGTACTTC | CATSDFVWGGEETQYF
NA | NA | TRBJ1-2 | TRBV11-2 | TGTGCCAGCAGCCCCGGACGGGGAAACTATGGCTACACCTTC | CASSPGRGNYGYTF
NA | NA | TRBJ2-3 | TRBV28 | TGTGCCAGCGGGGCGGCAGATACGCAGTATTTT | CASGAADTQYF
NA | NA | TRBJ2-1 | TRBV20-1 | TGCAGTGCCCTTAGGGGTGAGCAGTTCTTC | CSALRGEQFF
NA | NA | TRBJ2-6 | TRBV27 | TGTGCCAGCAGTTCAGGGTTCTCTGGGGCCAACGTCCTGACTTTC | CASSSGFSGANVLTF
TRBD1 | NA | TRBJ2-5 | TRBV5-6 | TGTGCCAGCAGCCGGGACAGGGGGAATATTGAGACCCAGTACTTC | CASSRDRGNIETQYF
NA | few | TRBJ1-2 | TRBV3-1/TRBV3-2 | TGTGCCAGCAGCCAAGAGGCCCTACAGGGTAACTATGGCTACACCTTC | CASSQEALQGNYGYTF
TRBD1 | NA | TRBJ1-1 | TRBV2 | TGTGCCACCCGAAAGGGGGCACAGGTGAACACTGAAGCTTTCTTT | CATRKGAQVNTEAFF